The 5 T cell receptor beta chains below all came from one sample that was sequenced in a study of Ad26.COV2.S vaccination and SARS-CoV-2 variants. The sample's treatment: about 20 received Ad26.COV2.S at low or high dose, single or two shots; five or six received placebo; per-sample allocation not given. Samples analyzed were those drawn on day 63 after the first vaccine or placebo injection. Data came from immunoSEQ multiplex PCR; TCRdb stores just in-frame clones and leaves some out. Found here are roughly 410,000 clones, 83% of them singletons; the top ten hold 7.4%. The starting material was peripheral blood, obtained in a trial of Ad26.COV2.S vaccine versus placebo. All receptors derive from a person between 18 and 60 years old who received the Ad26.COV2.S COVID-19 vaccine or a placebo.

The V and J genes are TRBV4-1 and TRBJ2-7, with TRBD1 as a possible D gene (6 bases). V gave up 6 bases and J gave up 4 bases, with 16 bases separating them. The CDR3 totals 14 residues. Germline values: CDR1 MGHRA, CDR2 YSYEKL. CDR3 protein: CASSPMTGRYEQYF. Written as DNA, the CDR3 is TGCGCCAGCAGTCCCATGACAGGACGGTACGAGCAGTACTTC.

In this sample, this clone turned up a few times. The rearrangement links TRBV18 to TRBJ2-7, with 12 bases matching TRBD1. The CDR3 is 16 amino acids. Germline assignment: CDR1 KGHSH and CDR2 LQKENI. The V segment lost 3 bases and the J segment 3 bases; nucleotides outside the gene matches: 6. CDR3 residues: CASSPPGTGGLYEQYF. CDR3 nucleotides: TGTGCCAGCTCACCCCCCGGGACAGGGGGCCTCTACGAGCAGTACTTC.

This clone came up a few times. The rearrangement uses TRBV7-2 and TRBJ2-7; D perhaps matches TRBD1 (5 bases). The V and J ends lost 4 bases and 3 bases respectively, with 13 bases between them. Per the germline V gene, CDR1 is SGHTA and CDR2 is FQGNSA. This CDR3 has 14 residues. The CDR3 coding sequence is TGTGCCAGCAGCTCTTACCAGGGCAGCTACGAGCAGTACTTC. Translating gives CASSSYQGSYEQYF.

The V call is TRBV5-1, the J call TRBJ2-3, with a tentative D call TRBD1 (6 bases). This CDR3 region has 14 residues. Trimming took off 4 bases at V and 1 base at J, with 10 bases between the two ends. The germline gives CDR1 SGHRS, CDR2 YFSETQ. The CDR3 sequence is CASSPGDRTDTQYF. The CDR3 DNA sequence: TGCGCCAGCAGCCCAGGGGACCGCACAGATACGCAGTATTTT.

The gene calls are TRBV7-9 and TRBJ2-5; no firm D call. Germline V gives CDR1 SEHNR, CDR2 FQNEAQ (reference sequence). The V end was cut by 4 bases, the J end by 5 bases, with 2 bases between. The length of the CDR3 is 10 residues. Here the CDR3 reads CASSSETQYF. CDR3 nucleotide sequence: TGTGCCAGCAGCTCGGAGACCCAGTACTTC.